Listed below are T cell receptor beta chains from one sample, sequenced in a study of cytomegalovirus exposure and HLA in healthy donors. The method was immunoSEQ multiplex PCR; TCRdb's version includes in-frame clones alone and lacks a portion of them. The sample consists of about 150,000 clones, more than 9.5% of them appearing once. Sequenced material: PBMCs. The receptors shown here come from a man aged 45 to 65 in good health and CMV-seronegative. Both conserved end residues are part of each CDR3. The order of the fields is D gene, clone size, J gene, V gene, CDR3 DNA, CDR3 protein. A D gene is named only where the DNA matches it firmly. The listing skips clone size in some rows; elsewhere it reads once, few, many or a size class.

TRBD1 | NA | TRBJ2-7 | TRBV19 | TGTGCCAGTAGTACCGGGGACAGCCGGTACGAGCAGTACTTC | CASSTGDSRYEQYF
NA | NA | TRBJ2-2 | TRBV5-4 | TGTGCCAGCAGCTTCCCATGGGGAGGGAACACCGGGGAGCTGTTTTTT | CASSFPWGGNTGELFF
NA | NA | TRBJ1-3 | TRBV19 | TGTGCCAGTAGTCCAACAGTCAGCTCTGGAAACACCATATATTTT | CASSPTVSSGNTIYF
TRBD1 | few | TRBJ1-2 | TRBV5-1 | TGCGCCAGCAGCCGGGGACAGGGGGCTTTGAGCTACACCTTC | CASSRGQGALSYTF
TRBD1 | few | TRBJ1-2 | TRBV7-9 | TGTGCCAGCAGCGCTCGGGACAGGGGGGACTATGGCTACACCTTC | CASSARDRGDYGYTF
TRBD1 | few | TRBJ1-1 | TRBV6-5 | TGTGCCAGCAGCGGAGGGGGCATGAACACTGAAGCTTTCTTT | CASSGGGMNTEAFF
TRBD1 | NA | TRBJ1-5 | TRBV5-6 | TGTGCCAGCCACAGGGGGGTTGGTCAGCCCCAGCACTTT | CASHRGVGQPQHF
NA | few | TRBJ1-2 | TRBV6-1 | TGTGCCAGCAGTTCGGTTAGTTACTATGGCTACACCTTC | CASSSVSYYGYTF
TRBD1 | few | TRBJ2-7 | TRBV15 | TGTGCCACCAGCAGGGACAGGGGGCGGAACGAGCAGTACTTC | CATSRDRGRNEQYF
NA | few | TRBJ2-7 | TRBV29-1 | TGCAGCGTTGACAAGGGGGATGATGGCTACGAGCAGTACTTC | CSVDKGDDGYEQYF
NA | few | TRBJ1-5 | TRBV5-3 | TGTGCCAGAAGCTCCGTGGGTCGGACTCGCAATCAGCCCCAGCATTTT | CARSSVGRTRNQPQHF
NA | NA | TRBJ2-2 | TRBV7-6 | TGTGCCAGCAGCGCCCGGTTGCAGGGTGGCACCGGGGAGCTGTTTTTT | CASSARLQGGTGELFF
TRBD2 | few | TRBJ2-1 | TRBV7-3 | TGTGCCAGCAGCTCCACAGCGGGGACCTACAATGAGCAGTTCTTC | CASSSTAGTYNEQFF
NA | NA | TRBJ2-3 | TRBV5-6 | TGTGCCAGCAGCTTGGGGCCAGGGGTGGACCCAGATACGCAGTATTTT | CASSLGPGVDPDTQYF
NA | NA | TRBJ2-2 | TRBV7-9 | TGTGCCAGCACCCGTAATCGGGAGACCGGGGAGCTGTTTTTT | CASTRNRETGELFF
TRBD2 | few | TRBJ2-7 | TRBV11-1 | TGTGCCAGCAGCTCCGGGACTAGCGGGAGATGGTACGAGCAGTACTTC | CASSSGTSGRWYEQYF
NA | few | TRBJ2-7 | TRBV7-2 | TGTGCCAGCAGCCCCACGACAGTCGAGCAGTACTTC | CASSPTTVEQYF
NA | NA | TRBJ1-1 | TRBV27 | TGTGCCAGCAGTTCAGGACTCCGGAGCACTGAAGCTTTCTTT | CASSSGLRSTEAFF
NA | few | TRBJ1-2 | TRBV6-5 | TGTGCCAGCAGTTGGGCGGGGCTGGATGGCTACACCTTC | CASSWAGLDGYTF
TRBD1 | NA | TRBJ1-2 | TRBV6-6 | TGTGCCAGCAGTGGCCACACAGGGGGCTTTGGCTACACCTTC | CASSGHTGGFGYTF
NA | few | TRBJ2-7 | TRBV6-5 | TGTGCCAGCAGTCTTTCAGGGGACAACGAGCAGTACTTC | CASSLSGDNEQYF
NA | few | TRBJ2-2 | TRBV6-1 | TGTGCCAGCAGTATAGGACTCCCCGGGGAGCTGTTTTTT | CASSIGLPGELFF
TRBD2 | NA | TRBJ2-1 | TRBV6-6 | TGTGCCAGCAGTAGACTAGCGGGATCGAACAATGAGCAGTTCTTC | CASSRLAGSNNEQFF
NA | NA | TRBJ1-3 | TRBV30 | TGTGCCTGGTCCAGGGTCAATCTTGGCTCTGGAAACACCATATATTTT | CAWSRVNLGSGNTIYF
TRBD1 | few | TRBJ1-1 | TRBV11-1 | TGTGCCAGCAGTTCGGACAGGGGGAACACTGAAGCTTTCTTT | CASSSDRGNTEAFF
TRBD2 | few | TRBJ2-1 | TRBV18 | TGTGCCAGCTCTCGAAGCGGGGGGGCGATGAATGAGCAGTTCTTC | CASSRSGGAMNEQFF
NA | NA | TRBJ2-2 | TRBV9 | TGTGCCAGCAGCGTATATTACGGGAACACCGGGGAGCTGTTTTTT | CASSVYYGNTGELFF
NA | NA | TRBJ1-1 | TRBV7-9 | TGTGCCAGCAGCTTGAACCGGGGTTCGGAAGCTTTCTTT | CASSLNRGSEAFF
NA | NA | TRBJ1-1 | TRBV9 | TGTGCCAGCAGCGTATCTTGGGCGAACACTGAAGCTTTCTTT | CASSVSWANTEAFF
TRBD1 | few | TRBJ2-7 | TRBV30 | TGTGCCCGGGGGGACAGGGCCTCCTACGAGCAGTACTTC | CARGDRASYEQYF
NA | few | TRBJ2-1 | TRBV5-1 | TGCGCCAGCAGCTTGGAATCCACAGAGTACAATGAGCAGTTCTTC | CASSLESTEYNEQFF
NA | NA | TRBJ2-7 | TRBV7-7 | TGTGCTAGCAGCCCGCTCACCAGGGTAGCTTCCGAGCAGTACTTC | CASSPLTRVASEQYF
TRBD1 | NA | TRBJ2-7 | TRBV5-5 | TGTGCCAGCAGCTTACCAGAATTCCGGGACAGGCCTAACTTC | CASSLPEFRDRPNF
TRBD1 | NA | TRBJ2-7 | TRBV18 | TGTGCCAGCTCACCCCTGGGACAGGAGGACGAGCAGTACTTC | CASSPLGQEDEQYF
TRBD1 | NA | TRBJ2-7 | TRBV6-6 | TGTGCCAGCAGCCGACAGGGGGAACCCTACGAGCAGTACTTC | CASSRQGEPYEQYF
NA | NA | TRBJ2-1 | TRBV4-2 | TGTGCCAGCAGCCAAGCGGGAGCCGACAATGAGCAGTTCTTC | CASSQAGADNEQFF
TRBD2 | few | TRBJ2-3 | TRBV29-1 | TGCAGCGTTGGGGGAGGGGGCACAGATACGCAGTATTTT | CSVGGGGTDTQYF
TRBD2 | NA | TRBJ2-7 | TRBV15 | TGTGCCACCAGCGAGGGGGACGGGGGGGCGCGCTACGAGCAGTACTTC | CATSEGDGGARYEQYF
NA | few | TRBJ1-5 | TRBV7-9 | TGTGCCAGCAGCACACAGGGTTCGAAGCAGCCCCAGCATTTT | CASSTQGSKQPQHF
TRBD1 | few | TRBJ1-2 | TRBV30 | TGTGCCTGGAGTCGACAGGGGTATGGCTACACCTTC | CAWSRQGYGYTF
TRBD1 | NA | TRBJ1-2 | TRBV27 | TGTGCCAGCAGTTTATCCTCGGACAGGGACCACTATGGCTACACCTTC | CASSLSSDRDHYGYTF
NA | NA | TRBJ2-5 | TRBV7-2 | TGTGCCAGCAGCCGGGGAACCACAGAGACCCAGTACTTC | CASSRGTTETQYF
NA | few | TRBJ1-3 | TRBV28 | TGTGCCAGCAGTCCCCAGTCAGGCTTGATCATCTATTTT | CASSPQSGLIIYF
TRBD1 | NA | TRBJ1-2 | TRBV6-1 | TGTGCCAGCAGTGAAGGACAGGGGGTTGGCTACACCTTC | CASSEGQGVGYTF
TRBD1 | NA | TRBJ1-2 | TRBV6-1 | TGTGCCAGCAGTGCCTCAAAAGGGGGCTTAACAGGATATGGCTACACCTTC | CASSASKGGLTGYGYTF
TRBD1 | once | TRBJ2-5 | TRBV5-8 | TGTGCCAGCGGCTTGGTAATCGGACAGGGTGAGAAGACCCAGTACTTC | CASGLVIGQGEKTQYF
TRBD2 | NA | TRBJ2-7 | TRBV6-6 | TGTGCCAGCAGTTACCGGGAGGAGGGCTACGAGCAGTACTTC | CASSYREEGYEQYF
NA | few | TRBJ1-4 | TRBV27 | TGTGCCGGCCAGGGAGAAAAACTGTTTTTT | CAGQGEKLFF
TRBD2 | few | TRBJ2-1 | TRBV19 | TGTGCCAGTAGTGCGCGGGGGGGGAGCTCCTACAATGAGCAGTTCTTC | CASSARGGSSYNEQFF
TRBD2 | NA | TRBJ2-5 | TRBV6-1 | TGTGCCAGCAGTGAAACTCCCAGCGGGGGGGCGGAGACCCAGTACTTC | CASSETPSGGAETQYF
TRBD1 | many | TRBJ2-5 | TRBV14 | TGTGCCAGCAGCTGGCGGACAGGTTTGGAGACCCAGTACTTC | CASSWRTGLETQYF
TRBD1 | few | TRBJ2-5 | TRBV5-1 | TGCGCCAGCAGCCCCCCGGGACAGGGGGGAAAAGAGACCCAGTACTTC | CASSPPGQGGKETQYF